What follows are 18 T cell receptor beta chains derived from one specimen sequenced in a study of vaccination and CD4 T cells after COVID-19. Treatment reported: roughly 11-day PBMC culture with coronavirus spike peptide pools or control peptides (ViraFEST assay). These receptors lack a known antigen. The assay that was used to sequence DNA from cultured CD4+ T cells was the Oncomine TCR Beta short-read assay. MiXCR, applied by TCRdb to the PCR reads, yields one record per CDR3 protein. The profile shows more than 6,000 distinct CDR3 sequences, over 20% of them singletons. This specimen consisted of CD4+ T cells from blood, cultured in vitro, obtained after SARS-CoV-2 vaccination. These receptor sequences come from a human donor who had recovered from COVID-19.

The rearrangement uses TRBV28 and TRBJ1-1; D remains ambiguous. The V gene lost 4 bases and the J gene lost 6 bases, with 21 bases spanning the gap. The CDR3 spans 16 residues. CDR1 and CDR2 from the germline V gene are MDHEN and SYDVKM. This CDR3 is CASSSPRGPGVSEAFF. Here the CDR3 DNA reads TGTGCCAGCAGTTCCCCTCGAGGGCCCGGGGTGTCTGAAGCTTTCTTT.

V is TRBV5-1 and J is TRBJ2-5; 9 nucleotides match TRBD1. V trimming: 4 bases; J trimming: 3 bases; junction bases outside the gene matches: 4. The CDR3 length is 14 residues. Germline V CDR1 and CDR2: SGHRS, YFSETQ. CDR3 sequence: CASSRDRAEETQYF. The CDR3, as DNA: TGCGCCAGCAGCAGGGACAGGGCCGAAGAGACCCAGTACTTC.

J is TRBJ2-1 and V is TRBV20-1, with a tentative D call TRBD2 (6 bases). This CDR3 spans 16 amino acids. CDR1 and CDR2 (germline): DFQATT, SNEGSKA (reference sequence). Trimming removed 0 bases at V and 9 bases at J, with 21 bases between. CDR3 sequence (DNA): TGCAGTGCTAGAGATCCTACCGGAGGGAAAGACAGTGAGCAGTTCTTC. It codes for CSARDPTGGKDSEQFF.

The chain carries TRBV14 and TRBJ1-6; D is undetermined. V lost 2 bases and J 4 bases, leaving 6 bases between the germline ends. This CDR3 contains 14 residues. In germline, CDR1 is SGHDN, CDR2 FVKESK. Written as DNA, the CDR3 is TGTGCCAGCAGCCAACAGTTTTATAATTCACCCCTCCACTTT. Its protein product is CASSQQFYNSPLHF.

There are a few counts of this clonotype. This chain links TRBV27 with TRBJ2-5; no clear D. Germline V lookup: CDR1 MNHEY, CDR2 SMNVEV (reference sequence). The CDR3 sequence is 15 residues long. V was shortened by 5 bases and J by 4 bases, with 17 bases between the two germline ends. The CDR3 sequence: CASSRTVVEGETQYF. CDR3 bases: TGTGCCAGCAGTAGGACGGTTGTAGAAGGAGAGACCCAGTACTTC.

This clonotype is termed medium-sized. The CDR3 DNA reads as TGTGCCAGCAGCGCGGGATCCCACCGGGGGCAGTTCTTC. This sequence encodes CASSAGSHRGQFF. V and J are TRBV7-8 and TRBJ2-1, with a possible D match to TRBD2 (6 bases). The germline V gene has CDR1 SGHVS and CDR2 FQNEAQ. This CDR3 is built from 13 residues. V was shortened by 5 bases and J by 12 bases, with 17 bases between the two germline ends. Filled out from reference TRBV7-8 and TRBJ2-1, the complete variable domain reads GAGVSQSPRYKVAKRGQDVALRCDPISGHVSLFWYQQALGQGPEFLTYFQNEAQLDKSGLPSDRFFAERPEGSVSTLKIQRTQQEDSAVYLCASSAGSHRGQFFGPGTRLTVL.

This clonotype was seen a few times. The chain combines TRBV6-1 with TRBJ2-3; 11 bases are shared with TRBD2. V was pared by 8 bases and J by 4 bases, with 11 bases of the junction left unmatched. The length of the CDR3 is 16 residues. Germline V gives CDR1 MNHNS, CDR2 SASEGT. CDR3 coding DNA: TGTGCCAGCGCCCGGGTTAGCGGGGGGGCAGCAGATACGCAGTATTTT. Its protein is CASARVSGGAADTQYF.

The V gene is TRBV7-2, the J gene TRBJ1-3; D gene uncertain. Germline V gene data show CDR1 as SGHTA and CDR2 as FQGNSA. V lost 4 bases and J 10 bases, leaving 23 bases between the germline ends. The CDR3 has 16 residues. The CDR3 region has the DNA TGTGCCAGCAGCTATACCGCGACATCCGAGGAGTGGACCATATATTTT. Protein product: CASSYTATSEEWTIYF.

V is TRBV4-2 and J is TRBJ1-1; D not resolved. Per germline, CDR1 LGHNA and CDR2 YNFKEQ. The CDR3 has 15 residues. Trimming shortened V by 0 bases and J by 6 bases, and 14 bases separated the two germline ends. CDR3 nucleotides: TGTGCCAGCAGCCAAGAACCCACTGGAGGTCCTGAAGCTTTCTTT. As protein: CASSQEPTGGPEAFF.

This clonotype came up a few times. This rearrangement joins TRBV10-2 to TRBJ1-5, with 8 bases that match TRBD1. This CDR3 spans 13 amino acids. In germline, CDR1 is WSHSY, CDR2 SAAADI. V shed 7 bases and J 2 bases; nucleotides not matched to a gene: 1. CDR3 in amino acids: CASKGQGNQPQHF. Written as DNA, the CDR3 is TGCGCCAGCAAGGGACAGGGCAATCAGCCCCAGCATTTT.

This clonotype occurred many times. The CDR3 DNA reads TGCAGTGCCCGAGGAGGGTTGCGGGGGAACTCCTATGGCTACACCTTC. Protein product: CSARGGLRGNSYGYTF. The chain is built from TRBV20-1 and TRBJ1-2; D might be TRBD1 (5 bases). From germline, CDR1 is DFQATT and CDR2 SNEGSKA (reference sequence). This CDR3 has 16 residues. Trimming took off 6 bases at V and 4 bases at J, with 24 bases between the two ends.

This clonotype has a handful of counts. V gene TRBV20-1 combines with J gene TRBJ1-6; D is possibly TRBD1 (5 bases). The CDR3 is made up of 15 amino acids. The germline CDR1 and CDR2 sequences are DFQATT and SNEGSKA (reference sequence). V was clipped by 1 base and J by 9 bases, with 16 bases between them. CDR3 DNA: TGCAGTGCTAGAGGGTTTGGGCAGGGCTTTTCACCCCTCCACTTT. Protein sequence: CSARGFGQGFSPLHF.

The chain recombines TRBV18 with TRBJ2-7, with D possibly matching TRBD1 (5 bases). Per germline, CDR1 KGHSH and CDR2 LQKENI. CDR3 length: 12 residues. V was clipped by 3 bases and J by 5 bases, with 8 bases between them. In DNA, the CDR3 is TGTGCCAGCTCACCGGGCAGGGACGAGCAGTACTTC. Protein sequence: CASSPGRDEQYF.

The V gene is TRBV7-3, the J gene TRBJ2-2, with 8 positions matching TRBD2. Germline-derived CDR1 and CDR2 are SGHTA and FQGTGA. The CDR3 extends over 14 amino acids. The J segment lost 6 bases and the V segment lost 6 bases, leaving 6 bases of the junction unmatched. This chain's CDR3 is CASRMGGGPGELFF. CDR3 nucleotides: TGTGCCAGCAGGATGGGCGGGGGGCCCGGGGAGCTGTTTTTT.

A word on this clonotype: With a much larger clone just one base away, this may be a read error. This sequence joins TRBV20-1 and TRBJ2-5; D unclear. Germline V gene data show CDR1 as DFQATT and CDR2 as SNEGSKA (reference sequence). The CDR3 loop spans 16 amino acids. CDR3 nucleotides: TGCAGTGCTAGACAAGGTCGCTCGATACTTCAAGAGACCCAGAACTTC. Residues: CSARQGRSILQETQNF.

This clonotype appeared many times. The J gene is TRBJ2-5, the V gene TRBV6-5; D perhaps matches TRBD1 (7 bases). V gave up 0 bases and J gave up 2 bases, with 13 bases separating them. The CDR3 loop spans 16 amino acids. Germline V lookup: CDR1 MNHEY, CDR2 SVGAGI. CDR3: CASSYSTTGRQETQYF. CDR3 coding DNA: TGTGCCAGCAGTTACTCGACGACAGGGAGGCAAGAGACCCAGTACTTC.

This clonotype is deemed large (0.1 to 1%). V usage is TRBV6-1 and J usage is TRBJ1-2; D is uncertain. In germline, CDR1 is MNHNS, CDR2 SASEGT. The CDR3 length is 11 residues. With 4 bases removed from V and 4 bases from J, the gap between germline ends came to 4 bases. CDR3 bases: TGTGCCAGCAGTGCGAGCTATGGCTACACCTTC. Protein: CASSASYGYTF.

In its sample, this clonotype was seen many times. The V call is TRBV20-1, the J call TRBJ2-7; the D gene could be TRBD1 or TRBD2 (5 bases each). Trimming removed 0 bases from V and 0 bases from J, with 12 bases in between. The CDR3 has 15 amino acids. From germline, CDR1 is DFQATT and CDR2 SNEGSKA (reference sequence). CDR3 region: CSARDPGTDSYEQYF. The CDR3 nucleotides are TGCAGTGCTAGAGATCCCGGGACCGACTCCTACGAGCAGTACTTC.